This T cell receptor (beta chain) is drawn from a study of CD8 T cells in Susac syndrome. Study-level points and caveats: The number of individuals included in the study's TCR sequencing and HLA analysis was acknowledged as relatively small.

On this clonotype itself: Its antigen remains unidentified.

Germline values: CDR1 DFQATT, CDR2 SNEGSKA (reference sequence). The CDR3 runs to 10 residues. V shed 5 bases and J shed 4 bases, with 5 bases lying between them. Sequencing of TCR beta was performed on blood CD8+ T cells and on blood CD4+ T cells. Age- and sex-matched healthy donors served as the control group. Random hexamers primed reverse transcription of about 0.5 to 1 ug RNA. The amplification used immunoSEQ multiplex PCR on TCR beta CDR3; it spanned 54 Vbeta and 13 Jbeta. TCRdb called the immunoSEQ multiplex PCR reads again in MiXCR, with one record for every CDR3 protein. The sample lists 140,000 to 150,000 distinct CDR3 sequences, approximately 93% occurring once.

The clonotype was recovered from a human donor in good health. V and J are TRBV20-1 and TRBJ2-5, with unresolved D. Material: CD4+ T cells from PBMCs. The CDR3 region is CSAARETQYF. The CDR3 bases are TGCAGTGCTGCTCGAGAGACCCAGTACTTC.